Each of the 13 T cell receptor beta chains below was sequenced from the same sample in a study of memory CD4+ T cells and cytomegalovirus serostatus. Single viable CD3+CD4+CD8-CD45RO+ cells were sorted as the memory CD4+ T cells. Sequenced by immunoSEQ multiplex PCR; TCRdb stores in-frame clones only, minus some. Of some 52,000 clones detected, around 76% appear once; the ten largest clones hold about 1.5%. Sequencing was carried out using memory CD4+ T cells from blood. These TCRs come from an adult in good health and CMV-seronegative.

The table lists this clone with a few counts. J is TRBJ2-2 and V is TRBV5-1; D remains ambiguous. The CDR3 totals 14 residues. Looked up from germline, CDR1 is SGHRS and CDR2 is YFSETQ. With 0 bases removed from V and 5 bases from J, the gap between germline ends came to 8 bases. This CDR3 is CASSLGGSTGELFF. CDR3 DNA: TGCGCCAGCAGCTTGGGAGGTAGTACCGGGGAGCTGTTTTTT.

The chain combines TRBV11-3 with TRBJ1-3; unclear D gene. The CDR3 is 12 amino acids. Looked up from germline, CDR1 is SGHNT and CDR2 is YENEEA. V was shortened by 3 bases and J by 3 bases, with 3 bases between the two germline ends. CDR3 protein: CASSLDGNTIYF. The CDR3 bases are TGTGCCAGCAGCTTGGATGGAAACACCATATATTTT.

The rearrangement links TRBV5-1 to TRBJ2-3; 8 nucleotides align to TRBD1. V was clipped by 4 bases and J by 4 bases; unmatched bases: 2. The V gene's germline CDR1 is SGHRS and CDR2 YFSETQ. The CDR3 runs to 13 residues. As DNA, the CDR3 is TGCGCCAGCAGCCCAGGGGGCTCAGATACGCAGTATTTT. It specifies CASSPGGSDTQYF.

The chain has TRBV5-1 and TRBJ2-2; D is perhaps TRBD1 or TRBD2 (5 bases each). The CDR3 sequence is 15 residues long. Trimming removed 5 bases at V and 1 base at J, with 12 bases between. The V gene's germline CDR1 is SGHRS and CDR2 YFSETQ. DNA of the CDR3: TGCGCCAGCAGGTCCGGGACGGGGAACACCGGGGAGCTGTTTTTT. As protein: CASRSGTGNTGELFF.

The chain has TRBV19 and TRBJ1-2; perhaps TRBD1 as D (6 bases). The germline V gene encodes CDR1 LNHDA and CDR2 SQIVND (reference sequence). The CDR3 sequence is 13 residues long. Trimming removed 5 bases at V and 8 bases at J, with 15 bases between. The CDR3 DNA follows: TGTGCCAGTAGTGGAATGGGGGCAAGAGGCTACACCTTC. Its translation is CASSGMGARGYTF.

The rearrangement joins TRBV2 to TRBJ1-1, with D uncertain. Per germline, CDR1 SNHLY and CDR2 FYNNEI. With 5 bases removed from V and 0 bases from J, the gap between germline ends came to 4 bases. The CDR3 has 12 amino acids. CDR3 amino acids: CASSLMNTEAFF. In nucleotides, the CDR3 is TGTGCCAGCAGTTTAATGAACACTGAAGCTTTCTTT.

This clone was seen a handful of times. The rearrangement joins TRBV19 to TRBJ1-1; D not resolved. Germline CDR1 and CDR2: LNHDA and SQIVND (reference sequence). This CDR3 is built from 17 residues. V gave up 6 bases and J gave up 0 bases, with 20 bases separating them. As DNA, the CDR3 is TGTGCCAGTAGCACCGCCTTTTCGGCCCTCTTGAACACTGAAGCTTTCTTT. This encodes CASSTAFSALLNTEAFF. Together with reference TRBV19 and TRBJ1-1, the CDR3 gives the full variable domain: DGGITQSPKYLFRKEGQNVTLSCEQNLNHDAMYWYRQDPGQGLRLIYYSQIVNDFQKGDIAEGYSVSREKKESFPLTVTSAQKNPTAFYLCASSTAFSALLNTEAFFGQGTRLTVV.

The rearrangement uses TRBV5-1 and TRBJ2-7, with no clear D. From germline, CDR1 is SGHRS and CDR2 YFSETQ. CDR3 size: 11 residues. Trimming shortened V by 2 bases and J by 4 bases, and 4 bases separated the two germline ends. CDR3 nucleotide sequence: TGCGCCAGCAGCTTCGGGTACGAGCAGTACTTC. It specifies CASSFGYEQYF.

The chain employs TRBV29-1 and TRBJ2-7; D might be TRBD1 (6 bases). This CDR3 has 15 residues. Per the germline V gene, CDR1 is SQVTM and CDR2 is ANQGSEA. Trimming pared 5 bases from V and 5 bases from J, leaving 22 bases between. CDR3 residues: CSVRAQGTGSNEQYF. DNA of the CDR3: TGCAGCGTTCGGGCCCAAGGTACAGGGTCAAACGAGCAGTACTTC.

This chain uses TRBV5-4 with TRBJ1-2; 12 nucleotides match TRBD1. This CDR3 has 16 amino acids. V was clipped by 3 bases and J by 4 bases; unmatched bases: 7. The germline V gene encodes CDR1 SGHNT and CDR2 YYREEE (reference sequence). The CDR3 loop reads CASSWSGGQGAYGYTF. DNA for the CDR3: TGTGCCAGCAGCTGGTCCGGGGGACAGGGGGCCTATGGCTACACCTTC.

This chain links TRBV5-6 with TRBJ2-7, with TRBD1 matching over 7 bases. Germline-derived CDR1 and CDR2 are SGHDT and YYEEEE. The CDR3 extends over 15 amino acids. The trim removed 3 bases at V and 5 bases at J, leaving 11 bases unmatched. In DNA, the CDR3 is TGTGCCAGCAGCTCCGACAGGGCCCCTCGCCACGAGCAGTACTTC. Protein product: CASSSDRAPRHEQYF.

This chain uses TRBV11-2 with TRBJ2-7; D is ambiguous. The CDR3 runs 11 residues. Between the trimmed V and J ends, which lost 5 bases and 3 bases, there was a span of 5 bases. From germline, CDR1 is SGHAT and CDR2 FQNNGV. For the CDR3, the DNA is TGTGCCAGCAGCGCCCACTACGAGCAGTACTTC. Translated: CASSAHYEQYF.

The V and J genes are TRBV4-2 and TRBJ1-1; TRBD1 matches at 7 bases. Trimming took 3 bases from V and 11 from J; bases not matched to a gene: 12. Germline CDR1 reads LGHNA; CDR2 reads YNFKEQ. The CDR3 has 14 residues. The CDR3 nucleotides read TGTGCCAGCAGCCAGCCCGGGGACAGAATCTCGGCTTTCTTT. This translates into CASSQPGDRISAFF.